These 12 T cell receptor beta chains share one sample of origin, sequenced in a study of blood T cell repertoires in COVID-19. TCRdb's table, derived via immunoSEQ multiplex PCR, lists solely in-frame clones and lacks some. The sample has tens of thousands of clones; more than 80% are singletons. Sample: peripheral blood. The receptors originated from an elderly man with acute or convalescent COVID-19.

The J gene is TRBJ1-1, the V gene TRBV3-1 (or the pseudogene TRBV3-2), with 7 bases that match TRBD1. Per germline, CDR1 LGHDT and CDR2 YNNKEL (reference sequence). The CDR3 has 16 residues. J gave up 6 bases and V 2 bases, and 12 bases lay outside the gene matches. The CDR3 coding sequence is TGTGCCAGCAGCCAACCTCCGACAGGGAGGAGTCCTGAAGCTTTCTTT. It translates to CASSQPPTGRSPEAFF.

Notes on this clone: Mismatch with germline at one junction end may stem from a read error. The chain carries TRBV7-6 and TRBJ2-1; 11 bases fit TRBD2. Germline values: CDR1 SGHVS, CDR2 FNYEAQ. This CDR3 has 14 residues. Written as DNA, the CDR3 is TGTGCCAGCAGCCTAGCGGGGGGTAACAATGAGCAGTTCTTC. As protein: CASSLAGGNNEQFF. Full variable domain (rest looked up from reference TRBV7-6 and TRBJ2-1): GAGVSQSPRYKVTKRGQDVALRCDPISGHVSLYWYRQALGQGPEFLTYFNYEAQQDKSGLPNDRFSAERPEGSISTLTIQRTEQRDSAMYRCASSLAGGNNEQFFGPGTRLTVL.

The V gene is TRBV9, the J gene TRBJ1-2, with 8 bases fitting TRBD1. The J segment lost 4 bases and the V segment lost 2 bases, leaving 7 bases of the junction unmatched. The CDR3 has 15 amino acids. CDR1 and CDR2 (germline): SGDLS, YYNGEE. CDR3: CASSVSGQGLYGYTF. The DNA for the CDR3 is TGTGCCAGCAGCGTCTCAGGACAGGGTCTCTATGGCTACACCTTC.

The chain links TRBV10-2 to TRBJ2-7, with 8 bases matching TRBD1. V gave up 3 bases and J gave up 2 bases; unmatched junction bases: 3. Germline V CDR1 and CDR2: WSHSY, SAAADI. The CDR3 is 14 amino acids. Here the CDR3 DNA reads TGCGCCAGCAGTGATACAGGGGGGACCTACGAGCAGTACTTC. It codes for CASSDTGGTYEQYF.

The J gene is TRBJ1-5, the V gene TRBV11-3; D perhaps matches TRBD1 (6 bases). The CDR3 totals 18 residues. In germline, CDR1 is SGHNT, CDR2 YENEEA. Trimming took 5 bases from V and 3 from J, leaving 23 bases between them. The CDR3 bases are TGTGCCAGCAGCCCTCGATTAACAGGGACCGAAGTCAATCAGCCCCAGCATTTT. This sequence encodes CASSPRLTGTEVNQPQHF.

The chain is built from TRBV2 and TRBJ2-5, with 7 bases identical to TRBD1. V was clipped by 6 bases and J by 1 base; unmatched bases: 5. This CDR3 region has 14 residues. Germline CDR1 and CDR2: SNHLY and FYNNEI. The DNA of the CDR3 is TGTGCCAGCAGACCCGGACAGGCCCAAGAGACCCAGTACTTC. Its translation: CASRPGQAQETQYF.

This clone was seen more than once but under ten times. This rearrangement joins TRBV5-1 to TRBJ1-6, with TRBD1 identical over 7 bases. Trimming removed 0 bases from V and 1 base from J; junction bases left unmatched: 1. Per germline, CDR1 SGHRS and CDR2 YFSETQ. This CDR3 comprises 16 residues. The CDR3 region has the DNA TGCGCCAGCAGCTTGGAGACAGGGTCCTATAATTCACCCCTCCACTTT. Residues: CASSLETGSYNSPLHF.

J is TRBJ2-7 and V is TRBV5-4; tentative D call: TRBD1 (5 bases). From germline, CDR1 is SGHNT and CDR2 YYREEE (reference sequence). This CDR3 contains 14 residues. Trimming removed 0 bases at V and 5 bases at J, with 12 bases between. The CDR3 here is CASSLGQGRDEQYF. DNA for the CDR3: TGTGCCAGCAGCTTGGGGCAGGGCAGGGACGAGCAGTACTTC.

This chain uses TRBV5-1 with TRBJ2-5; D is unresolved. There are 16 residues in the CDR3. Trimming removed 0 bases at V and 4 bases at J, with 16 bases between. In germline, CDR1 is SGHRS, CDR2 YFSETQ. Here the CDR3 reads CASSLALARSVETQYF. In nucleotides, the CDR3 is TGCGCCAGCAGCTTGGCCTTGGCCAGGTCCGTAGAGACCCAGTACTTC.

The genes are TRBV5-4 and TRBJ1-1, with D possibly matching TRBD1 (6 bases). V shed 2 bases and J shed 0 bases, with 14 bases lying between them. This CDR3 is 16 amino acids long. CDR1 and CDR2 (germline): SGHNT, YYREEE (reference sequence). The CDR3 region is CASSFWQGLVNTEAFF. Written as DNA, the CDR3 is TGTGCCAGCAGCTTTTGGCAGGGGCTCGTGAACACTGAAGCTTTCTTT.

The chain combines TRBV27 with TRBJ1-1; D is possibly TRBD1 (5 bases). Trimming stripped 2 bases from V and 1 base from J, with 14 bases between. CDR3 length equals 16 residues. Germline loops: CDR1 MNHEY, CDR2 SMNVEV (reference sequence). CDR3 in amino acids: CASSLGDSHTNTEAFF. CDR3 DNA: TGTGCCAGCAGTTTAGGGGACTCCCACACGAACACTGAAGCTTTCTTT.

The V and J genes are TRBV18 and TRBJ1-1; a weak D match, TRBD1 (5 bases). This CDR3 is built from 15 residues. Germline CDR1 KGHSH, CDR2 LQKENI. V was clipped by 6 bases and J by 1 base, with 15 bases between them. CDR3 in amino acids: CASSELDTTNTEAFF. DNA for the CDR3: TGTGCCAGCTCGGAATTGGACACTACGAACACTGAAGCTTTCTTT.